This T cell receptor (beta chain) was observed in a study of shared T cell receptors in the human thymus. The method was immunoSEQ multiplex PCR; TCRdb's version includes in-frame clones alone and lacks a portion of them. The table records hundreds of thousands of clones, around nine tenths of them present only once. CDR3 size: 15 residues. The germline gives CDR1 LGHNA, CDR2 YNFKEQ. The trim removed 6 bases at V and 1 base at J, leaving 3 bases unmatched. The same specimen was also included in a second study, on human thymus T cells. Per that paper: Resections that were taken during corrective heart surgery supplied the thymus tissue. Blood and thymic repertoires both appeared biased in V and J gene usage. Highly overlapping thymic repertoires among unrelated individuals were reported in related research.

Material for sequencing was thymocytes. This chain joins TRBV4-2 and TRBJ2-2; 9 bases map to TRBD2. This receptor was obtained from a boy less than two years old with a congenital heart defect. CDR3 in amino acids: CASSLTSGNTGELFF. The CDR3 DNA sequence: TGTGCCAGCAGTTTGACTAGCGGGAACACCGGGGAGCTGTTTTTT.